This entry lists 22 T cell receptor beta chains sequenced from one sample in a study of beta chain features in type 1 diabetes. The study, taken as a whole, reports: Type 1 diabetes patients had TCRB CDR3s that were shorter (moderately but significantly so) in all four CD4+ subsets.

TCRB transcripts that were expressed got sequenced, as all of the isolated RNA had been reverse transcribed. Libraries were prepared by immunoSEQ multiplex PCR; TCRdb keeps only in-frame clonotypes and omits some of them. The sample holds 400,000 or so clones, 10% to 15% seen once. The antigens these receptors bind are not known. The sequencing input was naive CD4+ T cells from blood. These receptors were obtained from a woman between 18 and 29 years old with type 1 diabetes.

The count of this clone is one. The rearrangement links TRBV30 to TRBJ2-7, with 10 positions matching TRBD1. Germline V gives CDR1 GTSNPN, CDR2 SVGIG (reference sequence). This CDR3 contains 13 residues. With 1 base clipped from V and 5 bases from J, the junction kept 2 bases outside the gene matches. The CDR3 sequence: CAWSEGQGNEQYF. CDR3 DNA sequence: TGTGCCTGGAGTGAGGGACAGGGGAACGAGCAGTACTTC.

This clone was found a few times. V and J are TRBV7-2 and TRBJ2-5, with D perhaps matching TRBD2 (6 bases). V lost 7 bases to trimming and J lost 2 bases, with 20 bases between them. This CDR3 is 16 amino acids long. Germline V gene data show CDR1 as SGHTA and CDR2 as FQGNSA. The CDR3: CASTTSPRLGQETQYF. The CDR3 DNA reads as TGTGCCAGCACCACATCACCTAGACTAGGGCAAGAGACCCAGTACTTC.

The sample holds a few counts of this clone. V and J are TRBV7-9 and TRBJ2-7; 10 positions match TRBD2. Trimming at V came to 2 bases and at J to 1 base, leaving 5 bases not matched to a gene. CDR1 and CDR2 from the germline V gene are SEHNR and FQNEAQ (reference sequence). The CDR3 is 16 residues long. The CDR3 DNA is TGTGCCAGCAGCTTAAGGCGTAGCGGGAGGTCCTACGAGCAGTACTTC. This encodes CASSLRRSGRSYEQYF.

This clone has more than one count but fewer than ten. The CDR3 sequence is CASSSWGQGITGELFF. The CDR3 region has the DNA TGTGCCAGTAGTTCTTGGGGACAGGGGATCACCGGGGAGCTGTTTTTT. The V and J genes are TRBV19 and TRBJ2-2, with TRBD1 identical over 10 bases. The CDR3 has 16 amino acids. The ends lost 5 bases at V and 4 bases at J; junction bases unmatched: 7. CDR1 and CDR2 (germline): LNHDA, SQIVND (reference sequence).

The genes are TRBV19 and TRBJ2-3; TRBD2 might be the D (5 bases). The CDR3 sequence is 15 residues long. The germline gives CDR1 LNHDA, CDR2 SQIVND (reference sequence). Trimming left V 7 bases short and J 0 bases short, with 14 bases between. Written as DNA, the CDR3 is TGTGCCAGTATGGACTTTCCCTTTAGCACAGATACGCAGTATTTT. Protein: CASMDFPFSTDTQYF.

A few counts support this clone. This chain joins TRBV30 and TRBJ2-7, with D possibly being TRBD1 (7 bases). Germline lookup yields CDR1 GTSNPN and CDR2 SVGIG (reference sequence). Deletions cut 3 bases from V and 4 bases from J, with 19 bases between. This CDR3 is 15 amino acids long. CDR3 DNA: TGTGCCTGGAGAGAAGGGGGGACAGTCCCTTACGAGCAGTACTTC. Amino acids: CAWREGGTVPYEQYF.

The table lists this clone with a few counts. The chain has TRBV6-5 and TRBJ2-1; 7 bases match TRBD1. Per the germline V gene, CDR1 is MNHEY and CDR2 is SVGAGI. After removal of 0 bases from V and 0 bases from J, the junction contained 2 bases not matched to a gene. This CDR3 has 16 amino acids. The DNA for the CDR3 is TGTGCCAGCAGTTACTCGACAGGGAGCTCCTACAATGAGCAGTTCTTC. It specifies CASSYSTGSSYNEQFF.

The chain has TRBV5-1 and TRBJ2-2, with D possibly matching TRBD1 (5 bases). Trimming removed 5 bases from V and 3 bases from J, with 8 bases in between. CDR1 SGHRS and CDR2 YFSETQ come from the germline V gene. The CDR3 spans 13 residues. CDR3 sequence: CASSPGHTGELFF. CDR3 coding DNA: TGCGCCAGCAGTCCAGGGCACACCGGGGAGCTGTTTTTT.

The sample holds a few counts of this clone. The rearrangement uses TRBV23-1 and TRBJ1-3; D is unresolved. TRBV23-1 carries the ORF label, with uncertain function. The CDR3 has 15 residues. Trimming stripped 6 bases from V and 0 bases from J, with 12 bases between. CDR3: CASSFEVVSGNTIYF. In DNA form, the CDR3 reads TGCGCCAGCAGCTTTGAGGTGGTCTCTGGAAACACCATATATTTT.

The rearrangement links TRBV2 to TRBJ1-2, with 9 bases aligning to TRBD1. V lost 8 bases and J lost 10; bases outside the gene matches: 2. Per germline, CDR1 SNHLY and CDR2 FYNNEI. This CDR3 spans 10 amino acids. The CDR3, as DNA: TGTGCCAGCGGACAGGGGACCTACACCTTC. Its protein is CASGQGTYTF.

This clone was counted only a few times. The chain carries TRBV30 and TRBJ1-1; D gene uncertain. With 0 bases removed from V and 1 base from J, the gap between germline ends came to 9 bases. The CDR3 is 14 residues long. Germline assignment: CDR1 GTSNPN and CDR2 SVGIG (reference sequence). The CDR3 spells CAWSVRLQNTEAFF. The CDR3 bases are TGTGCCTGGAGTGTACGACTACAGAACACTGAAGCTTTCTTT. Variable domain in full (rest from reference TRBV30 and TRBJ1-1): SQTIHQWPATLVQPVGSPLSLECTVEGTSNPNLYWYRQAAGRGLQLLFYSVGIGQISSEVPQNLSASRPQDRQFILSSKKLLLSDSGFYLCAWSVRLQNTEAFFGQGTRLTVV.

The sample holds a few counts of this clone. The chain employs TRBV5-1 and TRBJ1-2, with 7 bases that match TRBD1. J gave up 2 bases and V 3 bases, and 4 bases lay outside the gene matches. The CDR3 contains 14 residues. CDR1 and CDR2 (germline): SGHRS, YFSETQ. Here the CDR3 DNA reads TGCGCCAGCAGCTCGGAGACAGGGAACTATGGCTACACCTTC. This encodes CASSSETGNYGYTF.

This clone has more than one count but fewer than ten. V gene TRBV25-1 combines with J gene TRBJ1-2; 12 bases match TRBD1. This CDR3 spans 13 amino acids. From germline, CDR1 is MGHDK and CDR2 SYGVNS. V trimming: 5 bases; J trimming: 8 bases; junction bases outside the gene matches: 3. Here the CDR3 reads CASSPGTGGGYTF. The CDR3 DNA is TGTGCCAGCAGTCCCGGGACAGGGGGCGGCTACACCTTC.

This clone was seen a handful of times. This rearrangement joins TRBV18 to TRBJ2-3; D may be TRBD1 (6 bases). Trimming removed 4 bases from V and 6 bases from J, with 11 bases in between. This CDR3 comprises 13 residues. CDR1 KGHSH and CDR2 LQKENI come from the germline V gene. The CDR3, as DNA: TGTGCCAGCTCACTACAGGGATCCGATACGCAGTATTTT. Its protein product is CASSLQGSDTQYF.

This clone appeared a few times. The J gene is TRBJ1-1, the V gene TRBV5-1; 8 bases line up with TRBD1. This CDR3 comprises 15 residues. Germline V lookup: CDR1 SGHRS, CDR2 YFSETQ. V shed 4 bases, J shed 0 bases, and the junction held 5 bases outside the gene matches. In DNA form, the CDR3 reads TGCGCCAGCAGCCCCACGGGACAGGTGAACACTGAAGCTTTCTTT. Its translation: CASSPTGQVNTEAFF.

The chain combines TRBV9 with TRBJ2-7; TRBD2 matches at 7 bases. The CDR3 has 15 amino acids. The germline gives CDR1 SGDLS, CDR2 YYNGEE. The V and J ends lost 4 bases and 0 bases, in that order; junction bases with no gene match: 7. This CDR3 reads CASSPSGSSSYEQYF. CDR3 sequence (DNA): TGTGCCAGCAGCCCTAGCGGCAGTAGCTCCTACGAGCAGTACTTC.

The rearrangement joins TRBV9 to TRBJ1-6; 8 nucleotides line up with TRBD1. The CDR3 has 12 amino acids. Germline values: CDR1 SGDLS, CDR2 YYNGEE. V shed 4 bases and J 16 bases; nucleotides not matched to a gene: 7. CDR3 coding DNA: TGTGCCAGCAGCTCAGGCTACAGGGGGCTCCACTTT. Translation gives CASSSGYRGLHF.

In this sample, this clone turned up a few times. The chain carries TRBV28 and TRBJ2-3; D is uncertain. There are 14 residues in the CDR3. Germline CDR1 is MDHEN and CDR2 is SYDVKM. V lost 5 bases and J lost 4, with 13 bases in between. The CDR3 nucleotides read TGTGCCAGCAGTGCGGCTATGGTCCCAGATACGCAGTATTTT. Translation gives CASSAAMVPDTQYF.

A few counts support this clone. The chain couples TRBV11-2 to TRBJ2-1; 10 nucleotides line up with TRBD2. With 5 bases clipped from V and 2 bases from J, the junction kept 9 bases outside the gene matches. This CDR3 comprises 17 residues. Germline V gene sequence: CDR1 SGHAT, CDR2 FQNNGV. CDR3 loop: CASSPRETSGAYNEQFF. The CDR3 coding sequence is TGTGCCAGCAGCCCAAGGGAAACTAGCGGGGCCTACAATGAGCAGTTCTTC.

CDR3 DNA sequence: TGTGCCAGCAGCTTGCTCGTAGCGGACAATGAGCAGTTCTTC. Amino acids: CASSLLVADNEQFF. The V and J genes are TRBV7-2 and TRBJ2-1, with D perhaps matching TRBD2 (6 bases). V lost 3 bases and J 5 bases, leaving 11 bases between the germline ends. The CDR3 extends over 14 amino acids. Germline values: CDR1 SGHTA, CDR2 FQGNSA.

This clone was detected a few times. The gene calls are TRBV7-9 and TRBJ1-2, with a possible D match to TRBD1 (5 bases). V was cut by 0 bases and J by 8 bases, with 13 bases left in between. The CDR3 spans 14 residues. Per germline, CDR1 SEHNR and CDR2 FQNEAQ (reference sequence). CDR3 nucleotide sequence: TGTGCCAGCAGCTTAGCGCTCAGGGAAGTCGGCTACACCTTC. It encodes CASSLALREVGYTF. Combining the CDR3 with reference TRBV7-9 and TRBJ1-2 gives the whole variable domain DTGVSQNPRHKITKRGQNVTFRCDPISEHNRLYWYRQTLGQGPEFLTYFQNEAQLEKSRLLSDRFSAERPKGSFSTLEIQRTEQGDSAMYLCASSLALREVGYTFGSGTRLTVV.

The chain couples TRBV28 to TRBJ2-1; no definite D call. CDR1 MDHEN and CDR2 SYDVKM come from the germline V gene. The V end lost 6 bases, the J end lost 11 bases, and 14 bases lay between the germline ends. The CDR3 consists of 12 residues. DNA for the CDR3: TGTGCCAGCAGACTTCAGCGTCGGAAGCAGTTCTTC. The encoded protein is CASRLQRRKQFF.